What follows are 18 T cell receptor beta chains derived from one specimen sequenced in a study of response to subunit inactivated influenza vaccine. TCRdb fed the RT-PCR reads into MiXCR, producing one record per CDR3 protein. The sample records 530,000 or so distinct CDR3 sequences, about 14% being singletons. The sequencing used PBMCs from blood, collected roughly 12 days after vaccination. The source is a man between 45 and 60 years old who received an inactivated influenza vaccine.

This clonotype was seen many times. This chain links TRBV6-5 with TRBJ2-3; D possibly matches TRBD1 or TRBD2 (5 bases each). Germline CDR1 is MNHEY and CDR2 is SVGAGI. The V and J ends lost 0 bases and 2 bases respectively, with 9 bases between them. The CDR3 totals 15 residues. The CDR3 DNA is TGTGCCAGCAGTTACTCGGGACGCACCACAGATACGCAGTATTTT. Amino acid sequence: CASSYSGRTTDTQYF.

The CDR3 loop reads CASSQELEIYGYTF. DNA for the CDR3: TGTGCCAGCAGCCAAGAGCTAGAGATCTATGGCTACACCTTC. The chain uses TRBV4-2 and TRBJ1-2; D gene uncertain. There are 14 residues in the CDR3. Germline lookup yields CDR1 LGHNA and CDR2 YNFKEQ. V was cut by 0 bases and J by 4 bases, with 9 bases left in between.

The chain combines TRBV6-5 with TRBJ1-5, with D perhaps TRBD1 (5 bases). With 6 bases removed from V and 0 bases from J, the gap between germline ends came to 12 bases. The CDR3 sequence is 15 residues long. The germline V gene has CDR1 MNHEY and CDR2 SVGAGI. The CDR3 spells CASRLGGYSNQPQHF. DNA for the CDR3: TGTGCCAGCAGACTCGGGGGTTATAGCAATCAGCCCCAGCATTTT.

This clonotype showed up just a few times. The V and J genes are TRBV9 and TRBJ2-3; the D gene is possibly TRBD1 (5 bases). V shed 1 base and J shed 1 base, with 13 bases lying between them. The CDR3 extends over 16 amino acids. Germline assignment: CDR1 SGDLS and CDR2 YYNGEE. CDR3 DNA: TGTGCCAGCAGCGTACTTGCAGGGCAGGGCACAGATACGCAGTATTTT. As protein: CASSVLAGQGTDTQYF.

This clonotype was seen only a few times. CDR3 amino acids: CASSPRVGEETQYF. CDR3 DNA: TGTGCCAGCAGTCCCCGAGTTGGTGAGGAGACCCAGTACTTC. The chain links TRBV12-3 or TRBV12-4 to TRBJ2-5; D gene ambiguous. The V end lost 5 bases, the J end lost 5 bases, and 15 bases lay between the germline ends. The CDR3 has 14 residues.

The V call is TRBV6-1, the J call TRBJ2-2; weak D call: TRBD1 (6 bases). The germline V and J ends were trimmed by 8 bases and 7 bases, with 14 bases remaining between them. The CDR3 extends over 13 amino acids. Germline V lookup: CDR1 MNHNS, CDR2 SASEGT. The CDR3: CASATGHSGELFF. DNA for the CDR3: TGTGCCAGCGCCACGGGACACAGCGGGGAGCTGTTTTTT.

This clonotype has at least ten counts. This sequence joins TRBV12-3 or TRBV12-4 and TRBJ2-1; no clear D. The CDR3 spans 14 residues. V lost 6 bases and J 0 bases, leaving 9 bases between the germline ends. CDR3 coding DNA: TGTGCCAGCAGCCGTGGCAGCTCCTACAATGAGCAGTTCTTC. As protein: CASSRGSSYNEQFF.

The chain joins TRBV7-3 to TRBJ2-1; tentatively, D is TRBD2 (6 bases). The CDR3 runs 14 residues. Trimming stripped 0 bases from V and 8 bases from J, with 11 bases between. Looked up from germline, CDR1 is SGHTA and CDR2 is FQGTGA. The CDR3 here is CASSLTGLLDEQFF. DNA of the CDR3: TGTGCCAGCAGCTTAACGGGACTCTTGGATGAGCAGTTCTTC.

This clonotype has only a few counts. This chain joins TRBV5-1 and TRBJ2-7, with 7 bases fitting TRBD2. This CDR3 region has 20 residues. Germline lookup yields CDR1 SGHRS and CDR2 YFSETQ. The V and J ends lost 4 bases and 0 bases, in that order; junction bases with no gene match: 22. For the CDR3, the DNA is TGCGCCAGCAGCCCGGCTCGGCTAGCGGACCATGTTAGGGGCTCCTACGAGCAGTACTTC. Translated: CASSPARLADHVRGSYEQYF.

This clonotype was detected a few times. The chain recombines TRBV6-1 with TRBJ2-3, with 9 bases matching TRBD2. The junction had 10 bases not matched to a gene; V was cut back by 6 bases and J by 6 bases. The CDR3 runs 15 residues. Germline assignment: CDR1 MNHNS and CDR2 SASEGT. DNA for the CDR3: TGTGCCAGCAGCCCCCGGCAGCGGGGGGCGGATACGCAGTATTTT. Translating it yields CASSPRQRGADTQYF.

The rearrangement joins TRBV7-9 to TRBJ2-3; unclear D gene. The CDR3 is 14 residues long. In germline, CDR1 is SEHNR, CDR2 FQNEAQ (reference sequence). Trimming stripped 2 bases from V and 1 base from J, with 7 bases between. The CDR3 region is CASSLNTGTDTQYF. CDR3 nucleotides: TGTGCCAGCAGCTTAAACACAGGCACAGATACGCAGTATTTT.

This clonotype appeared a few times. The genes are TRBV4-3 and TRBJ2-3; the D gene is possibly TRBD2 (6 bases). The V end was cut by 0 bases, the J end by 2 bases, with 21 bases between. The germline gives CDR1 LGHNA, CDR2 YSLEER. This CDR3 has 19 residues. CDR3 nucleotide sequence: TGCGCCAGCAGCCAAGATCCCCGTTCTTGGGGAGGACACACAGATACGCAGTATTTT. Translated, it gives CASSQDPRSWGGHTDTQYF.

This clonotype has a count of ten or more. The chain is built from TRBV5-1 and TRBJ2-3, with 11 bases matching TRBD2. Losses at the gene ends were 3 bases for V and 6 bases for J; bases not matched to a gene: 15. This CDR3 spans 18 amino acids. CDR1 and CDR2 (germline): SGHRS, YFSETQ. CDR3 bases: TGCGCCAGCAGCTATGGCGTTGGAGGACTAGCGGGTATGGATACGCAGTATTTT. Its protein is CASSYGVGGLAGMDTQYF.

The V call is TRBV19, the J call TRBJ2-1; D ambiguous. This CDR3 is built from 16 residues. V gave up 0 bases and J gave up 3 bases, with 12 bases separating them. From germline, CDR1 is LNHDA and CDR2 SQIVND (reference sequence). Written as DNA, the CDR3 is TGTGCCAGTAGTATAGATTTTGACGGTCACTACAATGAGCAGTTCTTC. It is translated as CASSIDFDGHYNEQFF.

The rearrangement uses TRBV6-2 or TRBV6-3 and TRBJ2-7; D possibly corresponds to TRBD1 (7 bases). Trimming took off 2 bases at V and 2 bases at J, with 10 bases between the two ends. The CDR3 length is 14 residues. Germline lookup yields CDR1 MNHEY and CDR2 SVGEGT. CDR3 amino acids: CASSYQGGPYEQYF. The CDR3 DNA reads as TGTGCCAGCAGTTACCAGGGGGGCCCCTACGAGCAGTACTTC.

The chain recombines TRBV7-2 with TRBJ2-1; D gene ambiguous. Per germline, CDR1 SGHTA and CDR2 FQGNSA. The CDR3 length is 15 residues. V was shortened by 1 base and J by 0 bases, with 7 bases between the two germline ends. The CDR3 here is CASSLGESSYNEQFF. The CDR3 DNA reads TGTGCCAGCAGCTTAGGCGAAAGCTCCTACAATGAGCAGTTCTTC.

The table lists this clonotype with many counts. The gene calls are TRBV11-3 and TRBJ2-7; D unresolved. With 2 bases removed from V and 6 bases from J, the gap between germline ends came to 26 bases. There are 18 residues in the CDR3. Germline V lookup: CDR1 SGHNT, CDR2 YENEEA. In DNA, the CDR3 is TGTGCCAGCAGCTTACCCGCCGGTGGGTGGGTCACCCCGACCGAGCAGTACTTC. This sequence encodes CASSLPAGGWVTPTEQYF.

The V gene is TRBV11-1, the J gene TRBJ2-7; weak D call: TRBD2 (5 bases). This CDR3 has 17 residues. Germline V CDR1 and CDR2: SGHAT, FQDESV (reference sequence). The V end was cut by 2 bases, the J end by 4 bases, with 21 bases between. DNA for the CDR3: TGTGCCAGCAGCTTACCACCGGCTAGCCGTCTTGGATACGAGCAGTACTTC. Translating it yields CASSLPPASRLGYEQYF. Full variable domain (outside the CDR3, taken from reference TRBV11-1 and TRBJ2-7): EAEVAQSPRYKITEKSQAVAFWCDPISGHATLYWYRQILGQGPELLVQFQDESVVDDSQLPKDRFSAERLKGVDSTLKIQPAELGDSAMYLCASSLPPASRLGYEQYFGPGTRLTVT.